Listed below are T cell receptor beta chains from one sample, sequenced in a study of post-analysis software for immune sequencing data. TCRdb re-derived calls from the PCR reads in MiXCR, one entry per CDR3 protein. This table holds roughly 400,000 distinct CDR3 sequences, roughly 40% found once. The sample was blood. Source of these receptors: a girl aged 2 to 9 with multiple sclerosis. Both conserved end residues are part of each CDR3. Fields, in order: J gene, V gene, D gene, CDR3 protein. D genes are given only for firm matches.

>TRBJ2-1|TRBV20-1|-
CSASPVNRNEQFF
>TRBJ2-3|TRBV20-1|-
CSARERPQPSTDTQYF
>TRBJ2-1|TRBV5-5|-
CASSSEGIHDNEQFF
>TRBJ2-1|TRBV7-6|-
CASSLVPTRGNEQFF
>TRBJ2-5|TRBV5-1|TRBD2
CASSTGLAGGVETQYF
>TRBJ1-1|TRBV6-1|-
CASSLPALGEAFF
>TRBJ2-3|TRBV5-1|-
CASSLAGTETDTQYF
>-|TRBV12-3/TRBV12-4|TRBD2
CASSSGTSGRGEQYF
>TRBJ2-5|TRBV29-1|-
CSVEVEAGIKETQYF
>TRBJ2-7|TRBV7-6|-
CASSLAGGPEQYF
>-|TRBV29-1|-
CSVEEGSETQYF
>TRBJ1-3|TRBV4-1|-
CASSRQRTSGNTIYF
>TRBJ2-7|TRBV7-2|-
CASSSQLALHEQYF
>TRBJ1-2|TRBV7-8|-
CASSLGRYNGYTF
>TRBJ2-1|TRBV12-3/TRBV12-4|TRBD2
CANSFLAGGGYEQFF
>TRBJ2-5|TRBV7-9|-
CASSFGPRETQYF
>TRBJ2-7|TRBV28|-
CASSLGPLRPYEQYF
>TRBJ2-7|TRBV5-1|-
CASSLAFRAEQYF
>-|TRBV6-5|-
CASSYRGASYEQYF
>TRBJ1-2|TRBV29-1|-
CSVEGMNGYTF
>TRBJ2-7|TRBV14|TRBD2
CASSQVWTSGSYEQYF
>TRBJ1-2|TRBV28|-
CASSFSRVYGNTF
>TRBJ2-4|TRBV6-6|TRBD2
CASSSAGGRVNIQYF
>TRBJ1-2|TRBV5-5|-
CASSPRVGVGYTF
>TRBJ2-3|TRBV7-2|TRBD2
CASSLGLVDAQYF
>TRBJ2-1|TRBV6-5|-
CASSSGGGEQFF
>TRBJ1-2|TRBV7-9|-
CASTPWADSIRLGYTF
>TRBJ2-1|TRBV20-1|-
CSARRVNGNEQFF
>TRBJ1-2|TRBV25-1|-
CAGSEGGSMAYGYTF
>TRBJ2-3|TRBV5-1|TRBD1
CASSTRTGRTSTDTQYF